This T cell receptor beta chain was identified during a study of shared clonotypes between healthy human individuals. Assay: immunoSEQ multiplex PCR; the TCRdb copy retains only in-frame clones and omits some. Seen here are 2 million to 2.5 million clones, 85% to 95% observed once, and the top ten hold 0.39%. This CDR3 is 17 amino acids long. Germline V lookup: CDR1 MNHEY, CDR2 SMNVEV (reference sequence). With V trimmed by 7 bases and J by 4 bases, 7 bases remained unmatched. The sequence was obtained from a man younger than 35 in good health. Some clones in this sample may be carry-over from other donors' samples. The J gene is TRBJ2-2, the V gene TRBV27, with 15 bases lining up with TRBD2. The sample was naive CD4+ T cells from PBMCs. The subset was: CD45RA+ positively selected. CDR3 sequence: CASTGTSGRIGTGELFF. CDR3 nucleotides: TGTGCCAGCACCGGGACTAGCGGGAGGATCGGCACCGGGGAGCTGTTTTTT.